Listed below are T cell receptor beta chains from one sample, sequenced in a study of shared clonotypes between healthy human individuals. Libraries were prepared by immunoSEQ multiplex PCR; TCRdb keeps only in-frame clonotypes and omits some of them. The table has more than 2,000,000 clones, over 85% seen once. Sequenced material: naive CD4+ T cells sorted from blood. These receptor sequences come from a young man in good health. Each CDR3 is given with its conserved first and last residue. The order of the fields is clone size, V gene, J gene, D gene, CDR3 DNA, CDR3 protein. A D gene is named only where the DNA matches it firmly. Clone sizes are given selectively: once, few, many, or a class where the clone is expanded.

NA,TRBV2,TRBJ2-2,NA,TGTGCCAGCAGTGAAGAACAGGGAAAGCGCACCGGGGAGCTGTTTTTT,CASSEEQGKRTGELFF
NA,TRBV10-3,TRBJ1-1,TRBD1,TGTGCCATCCAGGGGGGGAGGGACAGTGAAGCTTTCTTT,CAIQGGRDSEAFF
NA,TRBV18,TRBJ2-1,TRBD2,TGTGCCAGCTCACCAAGAGCGGGGACCTACAATGAGCAGTTCTTC,CASSPRAGTYNEQFF
NA,TRBV9,TRBJ2-5,NA,TGTGCCAGCAGCGTAAACCCCAGTGGCGGTGGAGGAGAGACCCAGTACTTC,CASSVNPSGGGGETQYF
NA,TRBV11-2,TRBJ2-1,NA,TGTGCCAGCAGCTTAATCCAGGGGTACAATGAGCAGTTCTTC,CASSLIQGYNEQFF
NA,TRBV6-5,TRBJ1-1,NA,TGTGCCAGCGTGGCAGGCGGTTTTTTGAACACTGAAGCTTTCTTT,CASVAGGFLNTEAFF
NA,TRBV4-1,TRBJ1-1,NA,TGCGCCAGCAGCCAGATGGAGTTAAAGGGAACTGAAGCTTTCTTT,CASSQMELKGTEAFF
few,TRBV7-2,TRBJ1-1,NA,TGTGCCAGCAGCCCAGGGGATTTTGTCACTGAAGCTTTCTTT,CASSPGDFVTEAFF
NA,TRBV29-1,TRBJ2-1,TRBD1,TGCACGGACAGGGGGAATGAGCAGTTCTTC,CTDRGNEQFF
once,TRBV28,TRBJ2-1,TRBD2,TGTGCCAGCTCAACAAATCCCGGGACTAGCGGGGGGGCCAATGAGCAGTTCTTC,CASSTNPGTSGGANEQFF
NA,TRBV6-4,TRBJ1-1,NA,TGTGCCAGCGATCAAGGTCTGGCGATCACTGAAGCTTTCTTT,CASDQGLAITEAFF
NA,TRBV30,TRBJ2-1,NA,TGTGCCTTAGTTGAGTACAATGAGCAGTTCTTC,CALVEYNEQFF
NA,TRBV5-1,TRBJ1-4,TRBD1,TGCGCCTCGGAAGGAGGGACAGGGGGGAAAAAAAATGAAAAACTGTTTTTT,CASEGGTGGKKNEKLFF
NA,TRBV5-1,TRBJ2-1,TRBD2,TGCGCCAGCAGCTTTGGGTTAGCGGGGCACAATGAGCAGTTCTTC,CASSFGLAGHNEQFF
NA,TRBV5-1,TRBJ2-7,NA,TGCGCCAGCAGCTTGGGTGGGGGCTGGTACGAGCAGTACTTC,CASSLGGGWYEQYF
once,TRBV2,TRBJ1-1,NA,TGTGCCAGCAGAGAACCGGGCCTTGGCACTGAAGCTTTCTTT,CASREPGLGTEAFF
NA,TRBV2,TRBJ2-1,NA,TGTGCCAGCAAGCCACCAGAAGGGCCCAATGAGCAGTTCTTC,CASKPPEGPNEQFF
NA,TRBV2,TRBJ2-4,NA,TGTGCCAGCAGTGAAGGTCCCAGTCTCGGGGTTGGGGACATTCAGTACTTC,CASSEGPSLGVGDIQYF
few,TRBV7-2,TRBJ1-5,NA,TGTGCCAGCAGCTTACGGGGAGGGGATCAGCCCCAGCATTTT,CASSLRGGDQPQHF
NA,TRBV5-4,TRBJ2-5,NA,TGTGCCAGCAGCCTGGGGGCAGGCGAGCAAGAGACCCAGTACTTC,CASSLGAGEQETQYF
NA,TRBV6-1,TRBJ2-2,TRBD1,TGTGCCAGCAGTGTGACAGGGTACACCGGGGAGCTGTTTTTT,CASSVTGYTGELFF
once,TRBV6-5,TRBJ2-7,TRBD2,TGTGCCAGCAGACATAGACTAGCGGGAAACTACGAGCAGTACTTC,CASRHRLAGNYEQYF
NA,TRBV6-5,TRBJ1-1,NA,TGTGCCAGCAGTTACGACACTGAAGCTTTCTTT,CASSYDTEAFF
NA,TRBV7-6,TRBJ2-7,TRBD2,TGTGCCAGCAGAAGACCCGGGACTAGCCCCCTCGAGCAGTACTTC,CASRRPGTSPLEQYF
NA,TRBV7-6,TRBJ1-3,NA,TGTGCCAGCAGCTTAGCGAAGGGTTTTGGAAACACCATATATTTT,CASSLAKGFGNTIYF
NA,TRBV5-4,TRBJ2-7,NA,TGTGCCAGCAGCCCGATAGGGGACGAGCAGTACTTC,CASSPIGDEQYF
NA,TRBV20-1,TRBJ2-3,NA,TGCAGTGCTCTCCCCACAGATACGCAGTATTTT,CSALPTDTQYF
NA,TRBV7-8,TRBJ1-5,NA,TGTGCCAGCAGCCTCGGGGGCAAAGCAGATCAGCCCCAGCATTTT,CASSLGGKADQPQHF
NA,TRBV27,TRBJ1-4,NA,TGTGCCAGCAGTTTATCGACCGGGGGTGATGAAAAACTGTTTTTT,CASSLSTGGDEKLFF
NA,TRBV10-2,TRBJ2-7,TRBD1,TGCGCCAGCAGTGGGGAGGGACAGGGGGTCGGTGCCTACGAGCAGTACTTC,CASSGEGQGVGAYEQYF
NA,TRBV6-5,TRBJ1-2,NA,TGTGCCAGCAGTCGGGGCGGTGGCTACACCTTC,CASSRGGGYTF
NA,TRBV11-2,TRBJ1-4,NA,TGTGCCAGCAGCTTAGTTTCCCTAACTAATGAAAAACTGTTTTTT,CASSLVSLTNEKLFF
NA,TRBV2,TRBJ1-6,NA,TGTGCCAGCAGTCCCCCGGGACAACTGAATTCACCCCTCCACTTT,CASSPPGQLNSPLHF
once,TRBV2,TRBJ1-6,NA,TGTGCCAGGAGCCTTGGACAAGGAGTTTCACCCCTCCACTTT,CARSLGQGVSPLHF
NA,TRBV14,TRBJ1-4,NA,TGTGCCAGCAGCCAAGATGGCGAGGGTACAGATGAAAAACTGTTTTTT,CASSQDGEGTDEKLFF
NA,TRBV6-5,TRBJ1-2,TRBD1,TGTGCCAGCAGTTACTCCGGGACAGGAAACTATGGCTACACCTTC,CASSYSGTGNYGYTF
NA,TRBV30,TRBJ2-1,NA,TGTGCCTGGAGGGAAGGAGTCGATGAGCAGTTCTTC,CAWREGVDEQFF
few,TRBV18,TRBJ1-1,NA,TGTGCCAGCTCACCCGACATGCGGAACACTGAAGCTTTCTTT,CASSPDMRNTEAFF
few,TRBV7-9,TRBJ1-6,NA,TGTGCCAGCAGCTTACCGAATTCACCCCTCCACTTT,CASSLPNSPLHF
NA,TRBV7-8,TRBJ2-6,NA,TGTGCCAGCAGCTTAGTATGGGGGTCCGGGGCCAACGTCCTGACTTTC,CASSLVWGSGANVLTF
NA,TRBV7-9,TRBJ1-2,NA,TGTGCCAGCAGCGCCGGGTCGCTTGGCGGCTACACCTTC,CASSAGSLGGYTF
NA,TRBV10-3,TRBJ2-7,NA,TGTGCCATCGCGTCGGAAGGACGGCTACACTACGAGCAGTACTTC,CAIASEGRLHYEQYF
NA,TRBV6-6,TRBJ1-2,TRBD1,TGTGCCACTGGACAGGGGCCTTCGCGTAACTATGGCTACACCTTC,CATGQGPSRNYGYTF
NA,TRBV11-2,TRBJ2-7,TRBD2,TGTGCCAGCAGCTTCGGACTAGCGGGATGGGAGCAGTACTTC,CASSFGLAGWEQYF
NA,TRBV5-1,TRBJ1-3,TRBD1,TGCGCCAGCAGCTTGGAGGGGGCAGTTGGAAACACCATATATTTT,CASSLEGAVGNTIYF
NA,TRBV30,TRBJ2-7,NA,TGTGCCTGGAGTCGGTCAAGAGGGGGAGATAAATTTATCTACGAGCAGTACTTC,CAWSRSRGGDKFIYEQYF
NA,TRBV7-2,TRBJ1-4,NA,TGTGCCAGCAGTAGGCCATCGGAAAAACTGTTTTTT,CASSRPSEKLFF
NA,TRBV19,TRBJ2-6,TRBD1,TGTGCCAGTAGTATATCCCTCAGACAGGGGGCTAGGAGCTCTGGGGCCAACGTCCTGACTTTC,CASSISLRQGARSSGANVLTF
NA,TRBV10-3,TRBJ2-5,NA,TGTGCCATCAGTACCGCCCCCCAAGAGACCCAGTACTTC,CAISTAPQETQYF
NA,TRBV30,TRBJ2-5,NA,TGTGCCTGGAGTGTACACTCAGGGAGGCAAGAGACCCAGTACTTC,CAWSVHSGRQETQYF
NA,TRBV6-1,TRBJ1-5,NA,TGTGCCAGCAGTGAGAACCGGGACAGCAATCAGCCCCAGCATTTT,CASSENRDSNQPQHF